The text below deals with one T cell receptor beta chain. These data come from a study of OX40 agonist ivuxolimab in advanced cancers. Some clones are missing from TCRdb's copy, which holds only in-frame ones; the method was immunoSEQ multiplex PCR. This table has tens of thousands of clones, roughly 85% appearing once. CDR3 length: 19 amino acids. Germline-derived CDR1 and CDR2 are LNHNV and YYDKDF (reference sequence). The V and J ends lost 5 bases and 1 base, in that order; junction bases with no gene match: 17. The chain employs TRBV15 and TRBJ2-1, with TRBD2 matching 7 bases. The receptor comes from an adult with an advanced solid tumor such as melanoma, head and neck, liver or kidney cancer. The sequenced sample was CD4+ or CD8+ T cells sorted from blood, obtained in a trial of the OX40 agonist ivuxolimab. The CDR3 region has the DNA TGTGCCACCAGCGGCGGGGGAAGCGGGCGGTACCGTTCCTACAATGAGCAGTTCTTC. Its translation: CATSGGGSGRYRSYNEQFF. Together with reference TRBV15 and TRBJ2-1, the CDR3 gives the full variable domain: DAMVIQNPRYQVTQFGKPVTLSCSQTLNHNVMYWYQQKSSQAPKLLFHYYDKDFNNEADTPDNFQSRRPNTSFCFLDIRSPGLGDTAMYLCATSGGGSGRYRSYNEQFFGPGTRLTVL.